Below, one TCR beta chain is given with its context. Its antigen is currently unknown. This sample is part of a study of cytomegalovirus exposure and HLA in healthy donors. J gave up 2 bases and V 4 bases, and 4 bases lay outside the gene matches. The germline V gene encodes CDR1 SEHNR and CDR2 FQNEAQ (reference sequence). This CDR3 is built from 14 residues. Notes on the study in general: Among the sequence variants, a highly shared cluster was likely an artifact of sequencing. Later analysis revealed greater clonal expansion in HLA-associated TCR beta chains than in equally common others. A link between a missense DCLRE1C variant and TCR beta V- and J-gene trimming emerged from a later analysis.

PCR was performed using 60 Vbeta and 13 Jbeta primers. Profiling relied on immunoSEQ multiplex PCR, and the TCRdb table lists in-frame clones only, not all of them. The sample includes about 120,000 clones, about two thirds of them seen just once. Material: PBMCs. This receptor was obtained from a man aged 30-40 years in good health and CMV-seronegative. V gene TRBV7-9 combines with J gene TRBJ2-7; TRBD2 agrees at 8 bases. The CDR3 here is CASSSGGGTYEQYF. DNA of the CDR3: TGTGCCAGCAGCTCGGGGGGGGGTACCTACGAGCAGTACTTC.